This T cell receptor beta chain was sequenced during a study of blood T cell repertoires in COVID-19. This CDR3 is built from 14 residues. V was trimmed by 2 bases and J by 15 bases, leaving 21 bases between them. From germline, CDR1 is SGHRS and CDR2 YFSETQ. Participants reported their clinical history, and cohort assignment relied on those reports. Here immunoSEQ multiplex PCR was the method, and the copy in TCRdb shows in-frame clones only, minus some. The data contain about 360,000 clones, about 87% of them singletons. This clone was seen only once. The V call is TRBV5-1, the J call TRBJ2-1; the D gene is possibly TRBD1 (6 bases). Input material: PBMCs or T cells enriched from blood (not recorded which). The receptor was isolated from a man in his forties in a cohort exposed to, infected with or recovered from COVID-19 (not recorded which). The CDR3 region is CASSFGAVGAPAFF. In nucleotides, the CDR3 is TGCGCCAGCAGCTTTGGTGCTGTGGGGGCCCCCGCGTTCTTC.